This TCR beta chain was sequenced for a study of shared clonotypes between healthy human individuals. The protocol was immunoSEQ multiplex PCR, while the TCRdb copy is restricted to in-frame clones and leaves out a portion. The sample lists 640,000 or so clones, 55% to 75% occurring once. This clone was detected only once. CDR3 length: 16 amino acids. Germline V gene lookup returns CDR1 SGHDT and CDR2 YYEEEE. V dropped 4 bases and J dropped 5; count of bases not matched to a gene: 12. The rearrangement joins TRBV5-6 to TRBJ2-5, with 9 bases aligning to TRBD2. The sample taken for sequencing was memory CD4+ T cells sorted from blood. The subset denotes: CD45RA-negative fraction. The sequence derives from a woman aged 25 to 45 in good health. The DNA for the CDR3 is TGTGCCAGCAGCCCCAGGGGAGCGGGAGGCGTGGAGACCCAGTACTTC. Protein sequence: CASSPRGAGGVETQYF.